The 21 T cell receptor beta chains listed next were all sequenced from one sample in a study of intratumoral heterogeneity in liver cancer. Sequenced by immunoSEQ multiplex PCR; TCRdb stores in-frame clones only, minus some. The sample lists 20,000 to 25,000 clones, about two thirds occurring once. This specimen consisted of tumor-adjacent normal tissue, obtained before any cancer treatment. The source of these receptors is a woman aged 70-85 years with hepatocellular carcinoma.

V and J are TRBV11-3 and TRBJ2-5; weak D call: TRBD2 (6 bases). V lost 1 base, J lost 1 base, and 10 bases lay in between. CDR1 is SGHNT and CDR2 is YENEEA in the germline V gene. The CDR3 sequence is 15 residues long. CDR3 nucleotide sequence: TGTGCCAGCAGCTTAGGACTCGGGGGCCAAGAGACCCAGTACTTC. It yields the protein CASSLGLGGQETQYF.

This chain links TRBV30 with TRBJ1-1; possible D gene TRBD1, 5 bases. V was cut by 8 bases and J by 4 bases, with 8 bases left in between. The CDR3 covers 10 residues. Per the germline V gene, CDR1 is GTSNPN and CDR2 is SVGIG (reference sequence). The DNA of the CDR3 is TGTGCCGGGGGGGGCACTGAAGCTTTCTTT. Protein product: CAGGGTEAFF.

This clone was seen only once. The chain uses TRBV12-3 or TRBV12-4 and TRBJ1-1, with D uncertain. Trimming stripped 6 bases from V and 11 bases from J, with 16 bases between. The CDR3 spans 12 residues. DNA for the CDR3: TGTGCCAGCAGCGTTGATAGGGTGCGGGCTTTCTTT. This gives the protein CASSVDRVRAFF.

The chain uses TRBV4-1 and TRBJ2-1; D not resolved. In germline, CDR1 is MGHRA, CDR2 YSYEKL. The CDR3 is 15 amino acids. The V and J ends lost 3 bases and 0 bases respectively, with 9 bases between them. As DNA, the CDR3 is TGCGCCAGCAGCCATCTACGAAGCTCCTACAATGAGCAGTTCTTC. Its translation is CASSHLRSSYNEQFF.

The V and J genes are TRBV6-1 and TRBJ2-3, with no clear D. This CDR3 comprises 14 residues. V was cut by 0 bases and J by 5 bases, with 9 bases left in between. Germline V CDR1 and CDR2: MNHNS, SASEGT. CDR3 in amino acids: CASSEAPFRDTQYF. Written as DNA, the CDR3 is TGTGCCAGCAGTGAAGCTCCCTTTCGAGATACGCAGTATTTT.

The chain couples TRBV6-5 to TRBJ1-5, with TRBD1 matching 9 bases. The junction had 1 base not matched to a gene; V was cut back by 6 bases and J by 7 bases. CDR1 and CDR2 from the germline V gene are MNHEY and SVGAGI. The CDR3 totals 12 residues. The CDR3 loop reads CASRGTGQPQHF. In nucleotides, the CDR3 is TGTGCCAGCAGGGGGACAGGGCAGCCCCAGCATTTT.

This clone was counted a single time. The V gene is TRBV29-1, the J gene TRBJ1-4; tentatively, D is TRBD1 (5 bases). V dropped 7 bases and J dropped 5 bases, with 14 bases sitting between them. Germline CDR1 reads SQVTM; CDR2 reads ANQGSEA. The CDR3 is 13 amino acids. DNA of the CDR3: TGCAGCGCGCTGGGACTAAGGAATGAAAAACTGTTTTTT. Encoded protein: CSALGLRNEKLFF.

The chain has TRBV2 and TRBJ1-5, with D possibly matching TRBD1 (5 bases). Germline CDR1 reads SNHLY; CDR2 reads FYNNEI. Trimming took 3 bases from V and 3 from J, leaving 9 bases between them. The CDR3 is 14 amino acids. The CDR3 spells CASSDRGYNQPQHF. CDR3 DNA sequence: TGTGCCAGCAGTGATCGGGGGTACAATCAGCCCCAGCATTTT.

This clone came up a few times. The chain joins TRBV5-4 to TRBJ2-1; TRBD1 is a possible D gene (6 bases). The CDR3 length is 13 residues. Trimming cost V 3 bases and J 7 bases, with 11 bases left between them. CDR1 is SGHNT, CDR2 YYREEE, per germline (reference sequence). CDR3 coding DNA: TGTGCCAGCAGCTCAACAGGGAGTAATGAGCAGTTCTTC. It yields the protein CASSSTGSNEQFF.

Relative to its sample, this clone is medium-sized. Other DNA sequences in this sample translate to the same CDR3. This chain connects TRBV4-2 to TRBJ2-3; no reliable D call. This CDR3 is built from 14 residues. V lost 0 bases, J lost 0 bases, and 4 bases lay in between. From germline, CDR1 is LGHNA and CDR2 YNFKEQ. The CDR3 protein is CASSQDPSTDTQYF. The CDR3 DNA is TGTGCCAGCAGCCAAGATCCTAGCACAGATACGCAGTATTTT.

The chain recombines TRBV19 with TRBJ2-1; TRBD1 might be the D (5 bases). Trimming removed 3 bases from V and 7 bases from J, with 13 bases in between. Germline CDR1 reads LNHDA; CDR2 reads SQIVND (reference sequence). The CDR3 has 14 residues. CDR3 sequence (DNA): TGTGCCAGTAGTATTGGGGCAGCCTCTAATGAGCAGTTCTTC. Its translation is CASSIGAASNEQFF.

V and J are TRBV6-5 and TRBJ2-6; D ambiguous. Trimming shortened V by 5 bases and J by 2 bases, and 4 bases separated the two germline ends. This CDR3 is 13 amino acids long. Germline CDR1 is MNHEY and CDR2 is SVGAGI. This CDR3 is CASSKTGANVLTF. CDR3 sequence (DNA): TGTGCCAGCAGTAAGACTGGGGCCAACGTCCTGACTTTC.

The chain carries TRBV12-3 or TRBV12-4 and TRBJ1-2; D call uncertain. The CDR3 sequence is 13 residues long. V was pared by 2 bases and J by 11 bases, with 15 bases between. CDR3 coding DNA: TGTGCCAGCAGTTTAAACGGCGGGGAGAGGTACACCTTC. Translated: CASSLNGGERYTF.

The CDR3 reads CASSPGRLGASGREYEQYF. As DNA, the CDR3 is TGCGCCAGCAGCCCCGGGAGATTGGGGGCTAGCGGGAGGGAATACGAGCAGTACTTC. This chain joins TRBV4-1 and TRBJ2-7, with TRBD2 matching 12 bases. V gave up 4 bases and J gave up 4 bases; unmatched junction bases: 17. The length of the CDR3 is 19 residues. The germline CDR1 and CDR2 sequences are MGHRA and YSYEKL.

V is TRBV19 and J is TRBJ2-5, with TRBD2 matching 13 bases. After removal of 4 bases from V and 5 bases from J, the junction contained 10 bases not matched to a gene. CDR1 LNHDA and CDR2 SQIVND come from the germline V gene (reference sequence). The CDR3 spans 17 residues. The CDR3 spells CASSTNFRTSGSETQYF. The CDR3 DNA is TGTGCCAGTAGTACCAACTTCAGGACTAGCGGGAGTGAGACCCAGTACTTC.

The chain combines TRBV5-6 with TRBJ2-1; D perhaps matches TRBD2 (6 bases). Germline V lookup: CDR1 SGHDT, CDR2 YYEEEE. This CDR3 is 12 amino acids long. V lost 4 bases to trimming and J lost 6 bases, with 8 bases between them. The chain's CDR3 is CASSRRVNEQFF. CDR3 in DNA: TGTGCCAGCAGCCGGAGGGTCAATGAGCAGTTCTTC.

The chain couples TRBV6-6 to TRBJ2-1, with D tentatively TRBD1 (6 bases). V was clipped by 4 bases and J by 10 bases, with 11 bases between them. The CDR3 spans 12 residues. Germline values: CDR1 MNHNY, CDR2 SVGAGI (reference sequence). CDR3 sequence reads: CASSFRGREQFF. The CDR3 coding sequence is TGTGCCAGCAGTTTCAGGGGCAGGGAGCAGTTCTTC.

The genes are TRBV18 and TRBJ2-1, with TRBD2 as a possible D gene (5 bases). Germline values: CDR1 KGHSH, CDR2 LQKENI. This CDR3 spans 16 amino acids. Trimming left V 1 base short and J 8 bases short, with 18 bases between. The CDR3 nucleotides are TGTGCCAGCTCACCACGTCGCCTCTCAGCGGCGGATGAGCAGTTCTTC. Protein product: CASSPRRLSAADEQFF.

This chain connects TRBV29-1 to TRBJ2-7, with TRBD2 identical over 8 bases. This CDR3 region has 12 residues. After removal of 7 bases from V and 3 bases from J, the junction contained 5 bases not matched to a gene. In germline, CDR1 is SQVTM, CDR2 ANQGSEA. The CDR3 is CSGSGNGYEQYF. CDR3 in DNA: TGCAGCGGTAGCGGGAATGGCTACGAGCAGTACTTC.

The V gene is TRBV5-1, the J gene TRBJ1-5; D is unresolved. Germline CDR1 SGHRS, CDR2 YFSETQ. CDR3 length equals 12 residues. V was clipped by 3 bases and J by 6 bases, with 7 bases between them. CDR3 DNA sequence: TGCGCCAGCAGCTACGAAGGTCAGCCCCAGCATTTT. Translating gives CASSYEGQPQHF.

The chain joins TRBV6-5 to TRBJ1-1; a weak D match, TRBD1 (6 bases). Trimming took 8 bases from V and 2 from J, leaving 12 bases between them. The CDR3 is 13 residues long. Germline V gene data show CDR1 as MNHEY and CDR2 as SVGAGI. In nucleotides, the CDR3 is TGTGCCAGCGGTACGACAGGAAACACTGAAGCTTTCTTT. It specifies CASGTTGNTEAFF.